This TCR beta chain was sequenced in a study of blood T cells in healthy people across ages. Study-level points and caveats: Measured against age, TCR beta diversity per million T cells decreased in a roughly linear manner. A greater number of naive CD4+ cells and higher diversity distinguished long-lived donors from aged donors.

In each sample, at least 7 million PBMCs were isolated. The CDR3 is made up of 14 amino acids. With 5 bases clipped from V and 7 bases from J, the junction kept 7 bases outside the gene matches. The germline gives CDR1 SGHTA, CDR2 FQGNSA. A sample-barcoded 5' primer and a J-beta primer mix were used in a second PCR of about 7 to 12 cycles. TCRdb recomputed calls from the 5' RACE reads with MiXCR, one row per CDR3 protein. The profile covers approximately 800,000 distinct CDR3 sequences, with less than 70% appearing a single time and approximately 40% taken by the ten largest. This clonotype has a handful of counts. Its antigen is not identified.

The receptor was isolated from a man older than 75 in good health. The V call is TRBV7-2, the J call TRBJ2-7, with 11 bases aligning to TRBD2. The sample taken for sequencing was blood. The CDR3 reads CASSAGGLAVEQYF. The CDR3 DNA follows: TGTGCCAGCAGCGCAGGGGGACTAGCGGTAGAGCAGTACTTC.